This entry concerns a single T cell receptor (beta chain). These data come from a study of Graves' ophthalmopathy and Graves' hyperthyroidism. The CDR3 covers 16 residues. The germline V gene has CDR1 MGHDK and CDR2 SYGVNS. J lost 4 bases, V lost 5 bases, and 7 bases had no gene match. Amplification of TCR beta CDR3 regions used RNA transcripts. First-round RT-PCR relied on HTBI primers, and a second-round multiplex PCR came next. MiXCR, applied by TCRdb to the multiplex PCR reads, yields one record per CDR3 protein. The data contain 1 million to 1.3 million distinct CDR3 sequences, roughly 35% of them singletons.

The TCR sequence derives from an adult man with Graves' hyperthyroidism. Sequencing used peripheral blood or thyroid tissue (not recorded which). The chain links TRBV25-1 to TRBJ2-2, with 10 bases fitting TRBD2. In DNA, the CDR3 is TGTGCCAGCAGTTACAGTAGCGGGGGGCGCACCGGGGAGCTGTTTTTT. Protein: CASSYSSGGRTGELFF. The complete variable domain, with remaining parts taken from reference TRBV25-1 and TRBJ2-2, reads EADIYQTPRYLVIGTGKKITLECSQTMGHDKMYWYQQDPGMELHLIHYSYGVNSTEKGDLSSESTVSRIRTEHFPLTLESARPSHTSQYLCASSYSSGGRTGELFFGEGSRLTVL.